The T cell receptor (beta chain) described here comes from a study of T cells in Graves' hyperthyroidism and ophthalmopathy. Germline assignment: CDR1 DFQATT and CDR2 SNEGSKA (reference sequence). CDR3 length: 13 residues. V was trimmed by 6 bases and J by 2 bases, leaving 14 bases between them. The TCR beta CDR3 regions underwent amplification using RNA transcripts as the source. HTBI primers were the set used in a first-round RT-PCR of the TCR CDR3. TCRdb reanalysed the multiplex PCR reads using MiXCR and keeps one entry per CDR3 protein. The sample carries a few hundred thousand distinct CDR3 sequences, less than 20% recorded once. Disease duration was under 3 months in the ophthalmopathy patients, who also had a Clinical Activity Score of at least 3 and a NOSPECS grade of at least 4. Investigators excluded patients with uncontrolled infection, other autoimmune disease, pregnancy or lactation. Concerning this clonotype: Since a much larger clone is just one base distant, this may be a read error.

Sequences were obtained from blood. The gene calls are TRBV20-1 and TRBJ2-7; D is perhaps TRBD1 or TRBD2 (6 bases each). The sequence was collected from a man aged 18 to 35 with Graves' ophthalmopathy. The CDR3 reads CSAGGGTPYEQYF. The CDR3 DNA follows: TGCAGTGCCGGAGGGGGGACCCCCTACGAGCAGTACTTC.